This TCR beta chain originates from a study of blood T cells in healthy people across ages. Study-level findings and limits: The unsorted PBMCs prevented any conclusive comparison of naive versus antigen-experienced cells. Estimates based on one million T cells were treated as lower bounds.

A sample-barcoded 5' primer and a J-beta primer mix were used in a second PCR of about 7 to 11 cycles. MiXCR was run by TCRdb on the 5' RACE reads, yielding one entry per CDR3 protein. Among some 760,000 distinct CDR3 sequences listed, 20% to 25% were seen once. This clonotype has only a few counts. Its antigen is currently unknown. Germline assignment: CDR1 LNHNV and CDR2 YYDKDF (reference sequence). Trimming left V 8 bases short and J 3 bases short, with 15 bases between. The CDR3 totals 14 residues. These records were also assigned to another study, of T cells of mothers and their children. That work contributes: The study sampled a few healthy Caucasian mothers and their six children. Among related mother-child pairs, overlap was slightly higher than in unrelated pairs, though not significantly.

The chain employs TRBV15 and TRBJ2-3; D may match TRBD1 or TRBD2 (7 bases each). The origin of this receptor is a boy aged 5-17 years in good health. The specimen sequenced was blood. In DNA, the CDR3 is TGTGCCACCGCAGGGGGAGCGGGGACAGATACGCAGTATTTT. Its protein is CATAGGAGTDTQYF.